This T cell receptor beta chain was obtained from a study of immune cell composition in non-small cell lung cancer. Broader study findings: It was not proven that tumour-reactive clones equal dominant tumour-associated clones.

Genomic DNA came from frozen unsorted single-cell suspensions. The sample holds a few counts of this clone. Its antigen is undetermined. Repertoires were generated with immunoSEQ multiplex PCR, while TCRdb's copy carries only in-frame clones and drops some. Of around 10,000 clones in the sample, roughly 60% were seen once. With 2 bases removed from V and 11 bases from J, the gap between germline ends came to 10 bases. Germline V gives CDR1 MDHEN, CDR2 SYDVKM. The CDR3 has 12 amino acids. The receptor's source is a human donor with non-small cell lung cancer. The rearrangement links TRBV28 to TRBJ2-1, with D possibly being TRBD2 (6 bases). The sample comprised lung tumor tissue. CDR3 amino acids: CASSLLRGKQFF. The CDR3 DNA reads as TGTGCCAGCAGTTTACTGCGGGGTAAGCAGTTCTTC.